The text below deals with one T cell receptor beta chain. The CDR3 loop spans 15 amino acids. J lost 7 bases, V lost 2 bases, and 8 bases had no gene match. Germline V lookup: CDR1 MDHEN, CDR2 SYDVKM. Sequencing used immunoSEQ multiplex PCR; TCRdb keeps in-frame clones, though not all of them. The table includes almost 300,000 clones, approximately 86% detected once. The sample comes from a study of blood T cell repertoires in COVID-19. The specimen was peripheral blood. The J gene is TRBJ2-7, the V gene TRBV28; TRBD1 agrees at 10 bases. This TCR was recovered from a man between 65 and 79 years old with acute or convalescent COVID-19. For the CDR3, the DNA is TGTGCCAGCAGTTTAGGGACAGGGGACTCAGGGGAGCAGTACTTC. This codes for CASSLGTGDSGEQYF.